Here is one T cell receptor beta chain with its context. Germline loops: CDR1 SGHTA, CDR2 FQGNSA. CDR3 size: 16 residues. Between the trimmed V and J ends, which lost 1 base and 3 bases, there was a span of 13 bases. The data originate from a study of blood T cell repertoires in COVID-19. Study information: Donors in the United States, Italy and Spain gave samples during acute or convalescent COVID-19. Sample material is recorded as cDNA or gDNA derived from T cells, B-cell-depleted T cells, or PBMCs.

As originally analysed: Cell counts per sample came from amplifying reference gene primers. Libraries were prepared by immunoSEQ multiplex PCR; TCRdb keeps only in-frame clonotypes and omits some of them. Clone size and V and J calls were adopted from that table, with D and trimming inferred from the DNA. The sample consists of about 150,000 clones, 76% of them appearing once. This receptor was identified in a man between 60 and 75 years old with acute or convalescent COVID-19. The chain combines TRBV7-2 with TRBJ2-1; no reliable D call. The sequenced material came from peripheral blood. The CDR3 region is CASSLGTGYYYNEQFF. CDR3 in DNA: TGTGCCAGCAGCTTAGGTACCGGGTACTACTACAATGAGCAGTTCTTC.